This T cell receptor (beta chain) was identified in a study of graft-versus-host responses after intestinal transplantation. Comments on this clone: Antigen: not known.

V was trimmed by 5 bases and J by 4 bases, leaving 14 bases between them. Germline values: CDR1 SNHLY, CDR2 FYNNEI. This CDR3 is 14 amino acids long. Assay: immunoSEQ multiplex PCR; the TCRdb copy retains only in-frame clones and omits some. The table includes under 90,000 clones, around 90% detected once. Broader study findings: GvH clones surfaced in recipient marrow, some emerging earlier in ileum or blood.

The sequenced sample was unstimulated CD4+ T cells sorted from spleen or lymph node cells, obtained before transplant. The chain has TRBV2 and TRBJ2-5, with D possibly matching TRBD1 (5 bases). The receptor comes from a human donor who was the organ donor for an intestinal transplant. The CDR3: CASSSRQLGETQYF. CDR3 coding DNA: TGTGCCAGCAGTTCAAGACAGTTAGGAGAGACCCAGTACTTC.